This T cell receptor beta chain comes out of a study of early T cells in non-severe SARS-CoV-2 infection. This clonotype showed up many times. Each CDR3 protein is one row after TCRdb ran MiXCR on the 5' RACE reads. The table shows some 80,000 distinct CDR3 sequences, with 10% to 15% occurring only once. This CDR3 spans 14 amino acids. The germline gives CDR1 DFQATT, CDR2 SNEGSKA (reference sequence). V lost 6 bases and J lost 9, with 24 bases in between. The clonotype was recovered from an adult who was a healthcare worker with PCR-confirmed SARS-CoV-2 infection or an uninfected control (not recorded which). The rearrangement uses TRBV20-1 and TRBJ2-7; D is perhaps TRBD2 (5 bases). Sample: whole blood. DNA of the CDR3: TGCAGTGCCAAAATCACTAGTACCTCCCCATCGCAGTACTTC. As protein: CSAKITSTSPSQYF.